The table lists the clone carrying this TCR beta chain with a few counts. Its target is not known. The data were obtained in a study of T-cell reconstitution after alpha-beta-depleted transplantation in children. General study points: Most T-cell counts and diversity one year after the transplant came from T cells that were newly produced. Reportedly, roughly two months post-transplant, alpha-beta T cells arose from several hundred expanded graft clones. The study traced high day-60 TCRbeta diversity in some patients to surviving recipient T cells and thymic progenitors.

The library targeted TCRbeta and was prepared with unique molecular identifiers. TCRdb fed the PCR reads into MiXCR, producing one record per CDR3 protein. Of approximately 290,000 distinct CDR3 sequences in the sample, around a tenth were seen once. This material consisted of peripheral blood, taken 180 days after TCRalphabeta/CD19-depleted stem cell transplant. The origin of this receptor is a male patient between 2 and 9 years old who had a stem cell transplant for chronic granulomatous disease, so the T cells may come from the graft donor.

The CDR3, as DNA: TGTGCCAGTAGTATATCCCTCGCGGGAAGGAAATCCAATGAGCAGTTCTTC. Translation gives CASSISLAGRKSNEQFF. This chain links TRBV19 with TRBJ2-1; possible D gene TRBD2, 6 bases. The ends were cut back, 2 bases at V and 6 bases at J, with 20 bases in the middle. The germline V gene has CDR1 LNHDA and CDR2 SQIVND (reference sequence). The CDR3 length is 17 residues.